Reported below is one TCR beta chain. The data were obtained in a study of control samples from healthy donors and cancer patients. The CDR3 extends over 15 amino acids. The germline V gene encodes CDR1 LGHNA and CDR2 YSLEER. With V trimmed by 1 base and J by 7 bases, 7 bases remained unmatched. Repertoires were generated with immunoSEQ multiplex PCR, while TCRdb's copy carries only in-frame clones and drops some. Here the sample spans roughly 79,000 clones, around 84% being singletons. The chain combines TRBV4-3 with TRBJ2-1; 7 bases agree with TRBD2. This TCR was sampled from a middle-aged man in good health. Sequences were obtained from blood. Here the CDR3 reads CASSQVAGVGNEQFF. CDR3 in DNA: TGCGCCAGCAGCCAAGTTGCGGGAGTCGGGAATGAGCAGTTCTTC.